This T cell receptor (beta chain) stems from a study of shared clonotypes between healthy human individuals. Whole-study findings and limits: Sharing across four donors was highest in naive CD4 (roughly 5%) and lowest in memory CD8 (roughly 0.4%).

For this clone: The antigen is unknown.

Measured with immunoSEQ multiplex PCR; TCRdb has only the in-frame clones, and not every one. This sample has under 1 million clones; about 96% occur once, and the top ten carry under 0.25%. Terminally differentiated effector memory CD45RA+ cells were left out of the naive CD8 fraction, which was CD45RO-negative and positively selected for CCR7. The TCR sequence derives from a man aged 25 to 40 in good health. Sequencing input: naive CD8+ T cells sorted from blood.

CDR3 DNA: TGTGCCAGCAGTTTCTGGTCGAACGGGCCCCAGCATTTT. Translating gives CASSFWSNGPQHF. The chain employs TRBV27 and TRBJ1-5, with D hard to call. The CDR3 extends over 13 amino acids. Trimming pared 3 bases from V and 9 bases from J, leaving 12 bases between. Germline V gene sequence: CDR1 MNHEY, CDR2 SMNVEV (reference sequence).